This T cell receptor beta chain was identified in a study of blood T cell repertoires in COVID-19 (dated by TCRdb to between 2020 and 2021). Some background on the complete study: The collaborator samples originated in the United States, Italy and Spain and spanned the acute and convalescent phases of COVID-19. The samples were drawn from the first 160 participants of the ongoing ImmuneRACE study and from 950 to 1,500 subjects provided by 6 global collaborators. Nearly every sample came with metadata listing a de-identified subject ID, COVID-19 status, age in years and sex. Where available, HLA class I and class II types were obtained from metadata supplied by the sample provider rather than from assay-based typing. Subjects who had been exposed to COVID-19, were actively infected with it, or had recovered from it provided the deeply sampled blood TCRbeta repertoires that made up the dataset. The repertoires were released in a freely available public database intended as a resource for research on the immune response to SARS-CoV-2. The prospective study material was composed of cDNA or gDNA derived from T cells, B-cell-depleted T cells, or PBMCs. Broader findings and caveats from the paper: The quantity of clinical and demographic metadata differed by source and by participant and was supplied without curation.

Each collaborating institution followed its own protocols to collect whole blood in K2EDTA tubes. Collaborator samples were shipped for TCRbeta analysis as frozen whole blood, isolated PBMCs, or DNA extracted from either sample type. Comment on this clone: Its antigen is not yet known. Per-nucleotide qualities are absent, and no much larger clonotype sits a single base away.

TCRbeta CDR3 regions were amplified from genomic DNA using the immunoSEQ Assay, a bias-controlled multiplex PCR. For the original study's pipeline: Within the assay, amplification of reference gene primers was used to estimate how many nucleated cells each sample contained. Sequence reads were collapsed and filtered to measure the absolute abundance of every unique TCRbeta CDR3 rearrangement. For each sample, productive Simpson clonality was calculated as the square root of Simpson's diversity index across productive rearrangements. TCRdb obtained this table from immuneACCESS and retained in-frame rearrangements with V and J assigned. These tables miss some clones; where compared with another copy, unresolved V genes account for less than half of the shortfall, and the remainder is unexplained. Clone size and the V and J calls come from that table; the DNA yielded D and trimming. Recorded for this sample are a few hundred thousand clones; 85% of them occurred a single time. Roughly 3.6% of the sample rests with the top ten.

CDR1 and CDR2, per the germline V gene, are SQVTM and ANQGSEA. Trimming leaves V shorter by 3 bases and J shorter by 7 bases, with the junction holding 0 bases beyond the gene matches. Counted from cysteine to phenylalanine, this CDR3 has 12 amino acids. The kept DNA is CDR3 alone, 36 bases in frame from the first base. Sequencing input: peripheral blood. In this chain, TRBV29-1 is recombined with TRBJ2-1, and 10 junctional nucleotides match TRBD1. The source is a woman younger than 30 with acute or convalescent COVID-19. CDR3 protein: CSVEGQGNEQFF. The bases are TGCAGCGTTGAGGGACAGGGGAATGAGCAGTTCTTC.